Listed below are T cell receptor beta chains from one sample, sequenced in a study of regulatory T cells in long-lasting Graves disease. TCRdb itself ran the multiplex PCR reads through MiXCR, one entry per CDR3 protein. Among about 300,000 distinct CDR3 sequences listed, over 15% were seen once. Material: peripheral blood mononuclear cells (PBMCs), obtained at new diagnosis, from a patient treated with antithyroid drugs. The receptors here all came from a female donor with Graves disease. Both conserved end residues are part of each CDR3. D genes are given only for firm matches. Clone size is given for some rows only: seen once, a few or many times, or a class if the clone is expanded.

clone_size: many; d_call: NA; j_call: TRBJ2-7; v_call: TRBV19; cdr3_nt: TGTGCCAGTTCTCGGACTGGGTCCTACGAGCAGTACTTC; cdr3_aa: CASSRTGSYEQYF
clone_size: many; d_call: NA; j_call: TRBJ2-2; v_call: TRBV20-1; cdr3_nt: TGCAGTGCCAGGGCTCGGGGCGAGGTCACCGGGGAGCTGTTTTTT; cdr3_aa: CSARARGEVTGELFF
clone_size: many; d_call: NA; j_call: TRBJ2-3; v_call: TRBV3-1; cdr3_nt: TGTGCCAGCTCGCGAGGAGATACGCAGTATTTT; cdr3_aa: CASSRGDTQYF
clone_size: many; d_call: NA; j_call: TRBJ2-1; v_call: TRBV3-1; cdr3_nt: TGTGCCAGCAGCGAATCGACGGGGAATGAGCAGTTCTTC; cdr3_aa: CASSESTGNEQFF
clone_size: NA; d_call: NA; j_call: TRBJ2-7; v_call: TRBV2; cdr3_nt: TGTGCCAGCAGCCAACTCATAGCCCTGGACAGTTGGATGGGGCAGTACTTC; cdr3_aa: CASSQLIALDSWMGQYF
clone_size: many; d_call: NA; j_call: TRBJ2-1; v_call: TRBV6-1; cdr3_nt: TGTGCCAGCACCCCCCTGGATTACAATGAGCAGTTCTTC; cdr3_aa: CASTPLDYNEQFF
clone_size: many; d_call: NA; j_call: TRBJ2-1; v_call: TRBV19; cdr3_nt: TGTGCCAGTAGTGCCCCCTCAGGGTCATACAATGAGCAGTTCTTC; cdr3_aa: CASSAPSGSYNEQFF
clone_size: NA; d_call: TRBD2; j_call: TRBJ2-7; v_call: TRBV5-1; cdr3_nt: TGCGCCAGCAGCCCGACTAGCGGGGTAGAGGGTCCCTACGAGCAGTACTTC; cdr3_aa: CASSPTSGVEGPYEQYF
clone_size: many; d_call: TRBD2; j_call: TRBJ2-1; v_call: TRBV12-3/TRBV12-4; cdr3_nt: TGTGCCAGCAGCACCATCCTAGCGGGAGTTGTCAATGAGCAGTTCTTC; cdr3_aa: CASSTILAGVVNEQFF
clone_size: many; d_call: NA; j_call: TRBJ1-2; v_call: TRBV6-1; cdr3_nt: TGTGCCAGCAGCCTGCATGGGGGCGGAGGCTACACCTTC; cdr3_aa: CASSLHGGGGYTF
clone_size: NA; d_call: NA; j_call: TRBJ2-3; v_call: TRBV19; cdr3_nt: TGTGCCAGTAGGAACACGGGGGGCGCGTTTCGGTTCGCAGATACGCAGTATTTT; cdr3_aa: CASRNTGGAFRFADTQYF
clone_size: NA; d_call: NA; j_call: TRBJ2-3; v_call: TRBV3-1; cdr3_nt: TGTGCCAGCAGCCAAGATTATAAGTTCGGGACGTCGAGCACAGATACGCAGTATTTT; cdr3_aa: CASSQDYKFGTSSTDTQYF
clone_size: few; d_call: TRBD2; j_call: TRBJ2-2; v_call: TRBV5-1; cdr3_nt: TGCGCCAGCAGCTCCGGACTAGCGGGAGGGGGGGACACCGGGGAGCTGTTTTTT; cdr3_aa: CASSSGLAGGGDTGELFF
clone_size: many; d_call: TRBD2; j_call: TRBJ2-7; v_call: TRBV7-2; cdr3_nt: TGTGCCAGCAGCTCAAGCGGGAGAGTTGAGTACTTC; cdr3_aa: CASSSSGRVEYF
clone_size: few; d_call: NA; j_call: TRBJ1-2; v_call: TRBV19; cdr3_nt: TGTGCCAGTAATAGTTGGGATGGGACGGATGGCTACACCTTC; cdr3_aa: CASNSWDGTDGYTF
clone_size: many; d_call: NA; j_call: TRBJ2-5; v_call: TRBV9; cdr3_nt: TGTGCCAGCAGCGTAGAACAGGGACCCCAAGAGACCCAGTACTTC; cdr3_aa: CASSVEQGPQETQYF
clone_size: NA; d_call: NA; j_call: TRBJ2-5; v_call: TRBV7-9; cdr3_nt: TGTGCCAGCAGCTTAGGTCTCGGGACACAACCTAGGGAGCAGTACTTC; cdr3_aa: CASSLGLGTQPREQYF
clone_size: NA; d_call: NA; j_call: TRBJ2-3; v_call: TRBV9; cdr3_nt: TGTGCCAGCGGATCAGGGGTGTCAGATACGCAGTATTTT; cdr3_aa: CASGSGVSDTQYF
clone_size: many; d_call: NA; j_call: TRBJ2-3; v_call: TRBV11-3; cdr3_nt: TGTGCCAGCAGCCTACAGCGGGTCTCTAGCACAGATACGCAGTATTTT; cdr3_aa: CASSLQRVSSTDTQYF